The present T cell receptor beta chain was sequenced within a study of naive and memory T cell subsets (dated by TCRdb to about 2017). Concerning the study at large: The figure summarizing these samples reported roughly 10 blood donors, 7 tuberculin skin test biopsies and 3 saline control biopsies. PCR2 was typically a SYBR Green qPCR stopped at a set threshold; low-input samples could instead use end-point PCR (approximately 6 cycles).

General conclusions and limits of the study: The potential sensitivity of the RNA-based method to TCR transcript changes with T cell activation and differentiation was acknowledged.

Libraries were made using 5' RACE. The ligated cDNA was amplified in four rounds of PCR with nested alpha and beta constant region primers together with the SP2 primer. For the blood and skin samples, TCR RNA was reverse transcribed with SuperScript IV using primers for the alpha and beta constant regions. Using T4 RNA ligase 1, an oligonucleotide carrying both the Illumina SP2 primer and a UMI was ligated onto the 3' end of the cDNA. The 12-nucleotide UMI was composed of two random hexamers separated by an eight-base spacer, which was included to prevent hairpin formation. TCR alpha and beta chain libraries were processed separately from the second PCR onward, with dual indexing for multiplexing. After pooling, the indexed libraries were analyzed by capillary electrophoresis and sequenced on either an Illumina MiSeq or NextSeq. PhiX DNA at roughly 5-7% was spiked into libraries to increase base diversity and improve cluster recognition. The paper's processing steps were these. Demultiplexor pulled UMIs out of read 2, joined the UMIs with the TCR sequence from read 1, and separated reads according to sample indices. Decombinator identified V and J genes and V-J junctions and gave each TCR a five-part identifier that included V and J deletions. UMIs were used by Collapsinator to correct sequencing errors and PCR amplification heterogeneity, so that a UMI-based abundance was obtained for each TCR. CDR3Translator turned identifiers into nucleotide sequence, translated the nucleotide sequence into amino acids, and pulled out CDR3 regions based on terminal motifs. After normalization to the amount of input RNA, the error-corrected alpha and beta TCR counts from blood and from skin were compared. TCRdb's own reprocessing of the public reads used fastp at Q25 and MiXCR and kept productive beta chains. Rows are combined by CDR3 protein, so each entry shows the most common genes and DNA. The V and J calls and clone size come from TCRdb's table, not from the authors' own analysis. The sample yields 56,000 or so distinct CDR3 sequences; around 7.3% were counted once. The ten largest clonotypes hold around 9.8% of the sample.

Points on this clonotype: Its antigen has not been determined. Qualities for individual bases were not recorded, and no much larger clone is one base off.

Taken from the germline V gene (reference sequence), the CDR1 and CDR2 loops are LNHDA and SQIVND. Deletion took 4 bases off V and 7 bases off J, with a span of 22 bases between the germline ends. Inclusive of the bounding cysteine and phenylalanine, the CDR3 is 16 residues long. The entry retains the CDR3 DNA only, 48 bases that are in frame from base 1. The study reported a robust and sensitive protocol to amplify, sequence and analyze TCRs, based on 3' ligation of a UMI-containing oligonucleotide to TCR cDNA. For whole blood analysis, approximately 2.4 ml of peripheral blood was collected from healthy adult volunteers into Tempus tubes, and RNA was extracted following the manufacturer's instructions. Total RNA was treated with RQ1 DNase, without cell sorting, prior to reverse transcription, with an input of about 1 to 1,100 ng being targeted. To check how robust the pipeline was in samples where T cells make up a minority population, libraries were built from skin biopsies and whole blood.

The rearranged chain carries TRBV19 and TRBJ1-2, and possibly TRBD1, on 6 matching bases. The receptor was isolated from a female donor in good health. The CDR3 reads CASSNRLRDISFGYTF. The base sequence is TGTGCCAGTAGTAACCGCCTCCGGGACATCTCGTTTGGCTACACCTTC.